What follows describes a single T cell receptor beta chain. As yet, its antigen is unknown. The data belong to a study of siplizumab effects on memory and regulatory T cells. Findings and caveats of the study: Both greater diversity than memory cells and a major contribution to the alloresponse seemed to characterize naive T cells. Researchers could map only a minor fraction of alloreactive clones to unstimulated subsets. The suppressive capacity of proliferating Tregs from siplizumab cultures remained unconfirmed.

About 10^5 TCR templates were assayed per sample. Generated by immunoSEQ multiplex PCR, the TCRdb table keeps only in-frame clones and is missing some. Among about 50,000 clones, roughly 90% were seen once, and the ten largest hold around 0.3%. CDR1 LNHDA and CDR2 SQIVND come from the germline V gene (reference sequence). V gave up 5 bases and J gave up 5 bases, with 7 bases separating them. The length of the CDR3 is 12 residues. The specimen sequenced was naive CD8+ T cells sorted from blood. The receptor's source is a human donor in good health. The chain employs TRBV19 and TRBJ2-1; unclear D gene. The CDR3 coding sequence is TGTGCCAGTAGTGAACGAAACAATGAGCAGTTCTTC. It yields the protein CASSERNNEQFF.